This is a list of T cell receptor beta chains from one sample in a study of human T cells and chemical hapten exposure. TCRdb recomputed calls from the RACE reads with MiXCR, one row per CDR3 protein. The sample records roughly 260,000 distinct CDR3 sequences, approximately 8.6% being singletons. This specimen was whole blood, taken in connection with sensitization to the hapten diphenylcyclopropenone (DPC). The receptors shown here come from a woman between 35 and 50 years old with alopecia areata. Some clones in this sample may be carry-over from other donors' samples. CDR3s include the opening cysteine and the closing phenylalanine or tryptophan. A D gene is named only where the DNA matches it firmly. Expanded clones get a size class; other rows say once, few or many, or leave the size out.

abundance,d_gene,v_gene,j_gene,CDR3nt,CDR3aa
NA,NA,TRBV5-1,TRBJ2-5,TGCGCCAGCAGCCCGGAGGGGAGTACAAGAGATACCCAGTACTTC,CASSPEGSTRDTQYF
NA,TRBD1,TRBV7-9,TRBJ2-7,TGTGCCAGCAGCTTTGCAGGAGCCCTACAGGGGGCTGGTTACGAGCAGTACTTC,CASSFAGALQGAGYEQYF
few,NA,TRBV5-1,TRBJ2-7,TGCGCCAGCAGCTTGGATCAGACCCGCGAGCAGTACTTC,CASSLDQTREQYF
many,NA,TRBV5-1,TRBJ1-4,TGCGCCAGCAGCTTGGTGGCGGGTTCGGATGAAAAACTGTTTTTT,CASSLVAGSDEKLFF
few,NA,TRBV9,TRBJ1-1,TGTGCCAGCAGCTCGAGTTTGCATGAAGCTTTCTTT,CASSSSLHEAFF
NA,TRBD2,TRBV7-3,TRBJ2-2,TGTGCCAGCAGTACTAGCGGGAACACCGGGGAGCTGTTTTTT,CASSTSGNTGELFF
few,NA,TRBV6-2/TRBV6-3,TRBJ2-5,TGTGCCAGCAGGAGGGGGTACCAAGAGACCCAGTACTTC,CASRRGYQETQYF
few,NA,TRBV5-1,TRBJ1-1,TGCGCCAGCAGCTTTACAGGGATTAGGGACACTGAAGCTTTCTTT,CASSFTGIRDTEAFF
many,TRBD1,TRBV20-1,TRBJ1-5,TGCAGTGCCCTAGACAGGGAAGGGGATCAGCCCCAGCATTTT,CSALDREGDQPQHF
few,NA,TRBV20-1,TRBJ1-1,TGCAGTGCTAGTTTCCAGCCGAACACTGAAGCTTTCTTT,CSASFQPNTEAFF
NA,NA,TRBV12-3/TRBV12-4,TRBJ2-3,TGTGCCAGCAGTTTTTCGACCAGCACAGATACGCAGTATTTT,CASSFSTSTDTQYF
few,NA,TRBV7-2,TRBJ1-1,TGTGCCAGCAGCTTAATAAGGCGAACTGAAGCTTTCTTT,CASSLIRRTEAFF
NA,NA,TRBV5-6,TRBJ2-7,TGTGCCAGCAGCTTGTCAGGCCCCTCCGAGCAGTACTTC,CASSLSGPSEQYF
many,NA,TRBV20-1,TRBJ1-5,TGCAGTGCCATGGCGTCTCAGGAACGGGGTCAGCCCCAGCATTTT,CSAMASQERGQPQHF
few,NA,TRBV10-3,TRBJ2-5,TGTGCCATCAGTGTTATTGCCGGCGGACAAGAGACCCAGTACTTC,CAISVIAGGQETQYF
NA,NA,TRBV29-1,TRBJ2-3,TGCAGCGTTAGAAGTAGCGGATACACAGATACGCAGTATTTT,CSVRSSGYTDTQYF
few,TRBD2,TRBV12-3/TRBV12-4,TRBJ2-7,TGTGCCAGCAGTCAAGGTGGACTAGCGGTCTACGAGCAGTACTTC,CASSQGGLAVYEQYF
few,NA,TRBV29-1,TRBJ2-1,TGCAGCGTTGAAGATCTTCAGGCCTCCTACAATGAGCAGTTCTTC,CSVEDLQASYNEQFF
NA,TRBD1,TRBV6-2/TRBV6-3,TRBJ2-1,TGTGCCAGCAGAACCCCTGGACAGGGTAATGGAAATGAGCAGTTCTTC,CASRTPGQGNGNEQFF
NA,TRBD1,TRBV6-6,TRBJ1-1,TGTGCCAGCAGTTATAACAGGGGCCAGAACACTGAAGCTTTCTTT,CASSYNRGQNTEAFF
many,TRBD2,TRBV4-1,TRBJ2-7,TGCGCCAGCAGCCAAGATACTGGACTAGCGGGAGAATACGAGCAGTACTTC,CASSQDTGLAGEYEQYF
NA,NA,TRBV20-1,TRBJ2-4,TGCAGTGCTCCTCGGGGGGCTGGGGCCAAAAACATTCAGTACTTC,CSAPRGAGAKNIQYF
many,NA,TRBV7-2,TRBJ1-1,TGTGCCAGCAGCTTCAAGGGGAACACTGAAGCTTTCTTT,CASSFKGNTEAFF
few,TRBD2,TRBV2,TRBJ2-1,TGTGCCAGCAGGGCCAGACTAGCGGGACTGGTCAATGAGCAGTTCTTC,CASRARLAGLVNEQFF
few,NA,TRBV11-2,TRBJ2-4,TGTGCCAGCAGCTTAGATCACGGGGGCGGGGACATTCAGTACTTC,CASSLDHGGGDIQYF
NA,TRBD1,TRBV5-1,TRBJ2-7,TGCGCCAGCAGCTCCCGCGGGACAGGGGGCTACGAGCAGTACTTC,CASSSRGTGGYEQYF
NA,NA,TRBV24-1,TRBJ1-1,TGTGCCACCTCGGACGCTAACACTGAAGCTTTCTTT,CATSDANTEAFF
NA,NA,TRBV6-2/TRBV6-3,TRBJ1-1,TGTGCCAGCAGTTACTTTTACCCTCCGGACACTGAAGCTTTCTTT,CASSYFYPPDTEAFF
many,NA,TRBV29-1,TRBJ2-3,TGCAGCGTGACAAGGACCCTTGGTTTGGAGTATTTT,CSVTRTLGLEYF
NA,NA,TRBV7-9,TRBJ1-4,TGTGCCAGCAGCTTCGGGACCCTAGGCGATGAAAAACTGTTTTTT,CASSFGTLGDEKLFF
NA,NA,TRBV29-1,TRBJ2-5,TGCAGCGTTGAAAAACACGAAGAGACCCAGTACTTC,CSVEKHEETQYF
NA,TRBD1,TRBV20-1,TRBJ2-7,TGCAGTGCGATGGGGACAGGAGTTAACGAGCAGTACTTC,CSAMGTGVNEQYF